This T cell receptor (beta chain) was sequenced in a study of control samples from healthy donors and cancer patients (dated by TCRdb to 2020 to 2022). Details on this clone: It has no known antigen specificity. No per-base quality is available; no much larger clone lies one base away.

The receptor library was made with the immunoSEQ multiplex PCR assay. Here the immuneACCESS table is served through TCRdb, limited to in-frame sequences with V and J called. Missing clones are a known gap in these copies; in checked studies unresolved V genes cover under half, and the rest lacks a known reason. This sample gives 150,000 or so clones in total; approximately 94% of them show up just once. The ten top clones hold approximately 5.7% of the sample. This receptor was identified in a man aged 35-49 years in good health. Sequenced sample: blood.

The DNA reads as follows: TGTGCCAGCGAACAGGGGGATTCACCCCTCCACTTT. This codes for CASEQGDSPLHF. The chain is encoded by TRBV2 joined to TRBJ1-6, with TRBD1 matching 8 junction bases. Looking up the germline V gene yields CDR1 SNHLY and CDR2 FYNNEI. At the junction V is shortened by 8 bases and J by 8 bases; bases outside the gene matches: 2. The CDR3, cysteine through phenylalanine, is 12 amino acids long. This entry keeps only the CDR3 DNA: 36 bases, framed from base 1. The full variable domain, completed from the reference TRBV2 and TRBJ1-6 proteins outside the CDR3, reads EPEVTQTPSHQVTQMGQEVILRCVPISNHLYFYWYRQILGQKVEFLVSFYNNEISEKSEIFDDQFSVERPDGSNFTLKIRSTKLEDSAMYFCASEQGDSPLHFGNGTRLTVT.